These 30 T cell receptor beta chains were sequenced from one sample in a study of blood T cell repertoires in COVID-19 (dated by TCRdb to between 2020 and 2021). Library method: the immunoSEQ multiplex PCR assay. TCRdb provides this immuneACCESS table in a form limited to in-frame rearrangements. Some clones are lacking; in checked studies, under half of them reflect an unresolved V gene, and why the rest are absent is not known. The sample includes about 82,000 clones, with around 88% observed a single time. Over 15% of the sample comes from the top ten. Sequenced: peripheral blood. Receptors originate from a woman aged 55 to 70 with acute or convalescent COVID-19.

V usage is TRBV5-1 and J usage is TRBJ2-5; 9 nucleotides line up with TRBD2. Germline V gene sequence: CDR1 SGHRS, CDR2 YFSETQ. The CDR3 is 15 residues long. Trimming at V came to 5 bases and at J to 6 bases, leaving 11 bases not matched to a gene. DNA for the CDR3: TGCGCCAGCAGTCTTGGGACTAGCAGGATGCAGACCCAGTACTTC. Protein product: CASSLGTSRMQTQYF.

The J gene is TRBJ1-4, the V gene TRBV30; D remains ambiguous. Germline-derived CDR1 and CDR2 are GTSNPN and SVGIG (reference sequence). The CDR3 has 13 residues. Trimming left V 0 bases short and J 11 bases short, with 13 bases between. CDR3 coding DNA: TGTGCCTGGAGTGTACAAGGAGCCTATAAACTGTTTTTT. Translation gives CAWSVQGAYKLFF.

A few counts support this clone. CDR3 sequence (DNA): TGTGCCACCAGCAGAGCAGGGGTGGGTTCACCCCTCCACTTT. Protein: CATSRAGVGSPLHF. This sequence joins TRBV15 and TRBJ1-6; D possibly corresponds to TRBD1 (6 bases). Germline V gene sequence: CDR1 LNHNV, CDR2 YYDKDF (reference sequence). The CDR3 runs 14 residues. V shed 1 base and J shed 9 bases, with 10 bases lying between them.

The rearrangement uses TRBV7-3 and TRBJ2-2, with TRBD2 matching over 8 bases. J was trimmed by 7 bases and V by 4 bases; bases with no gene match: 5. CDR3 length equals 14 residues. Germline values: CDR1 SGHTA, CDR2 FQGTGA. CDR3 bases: TGTGCCAGCAGCTCCGGGGGGGCTATCGGGGAGCTGTTTTTT. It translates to CASSSGGAIGELFF.

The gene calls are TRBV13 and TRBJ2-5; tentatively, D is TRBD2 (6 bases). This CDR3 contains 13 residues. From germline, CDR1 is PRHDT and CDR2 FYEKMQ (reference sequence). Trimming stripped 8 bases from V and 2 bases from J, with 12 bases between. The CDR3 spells CASGGTPQETQYF. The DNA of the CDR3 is TGTGCCAGCGGGGGGACTCCGCAAGAGACCCAGTACTTC.

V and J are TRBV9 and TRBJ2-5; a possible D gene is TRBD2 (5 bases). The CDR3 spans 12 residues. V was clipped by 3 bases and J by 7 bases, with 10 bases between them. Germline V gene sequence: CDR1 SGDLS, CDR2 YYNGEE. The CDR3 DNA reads TGTGCCAGCAGCGGGCAAGAGGGGACCCAGTACTTC. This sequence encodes CASSGQEGTQYF.

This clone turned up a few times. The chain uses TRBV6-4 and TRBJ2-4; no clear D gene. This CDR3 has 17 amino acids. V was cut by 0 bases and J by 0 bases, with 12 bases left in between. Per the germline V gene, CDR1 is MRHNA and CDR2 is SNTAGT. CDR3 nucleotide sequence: TGTGCCAGCAGTGACTCTGGGCATGTTCTAGCCAAAAACATTCAGTACTTC. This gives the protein CASSDSGHVLAKNIQYF.

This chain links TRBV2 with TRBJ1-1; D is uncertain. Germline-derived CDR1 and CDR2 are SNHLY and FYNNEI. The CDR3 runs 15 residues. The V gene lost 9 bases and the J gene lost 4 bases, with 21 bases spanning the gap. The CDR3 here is CARLSSEALGTEAFF. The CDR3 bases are TGTGCCAGGCTTAGCAGTGAGGCGCTGGGCACTGAAGCTTTCTTT.

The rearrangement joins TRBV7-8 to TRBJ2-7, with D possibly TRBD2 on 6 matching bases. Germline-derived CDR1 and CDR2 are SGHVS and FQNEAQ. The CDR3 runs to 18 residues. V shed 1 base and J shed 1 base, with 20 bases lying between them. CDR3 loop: CASSLELSISGISYEQYF. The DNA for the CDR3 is TGTGCCAGCAGCTTAGAACTGTCCATTAGCGGCATATCCTACGAGCAGTACTTC. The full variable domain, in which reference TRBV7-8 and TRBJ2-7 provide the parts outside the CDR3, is GAGVSQSPRYKVAKRGQDVALRCDPISGHVSLFWYQQALGQGPEFLTYFQNEAQLDKSGLPSDRFFAERPEGSVSTLKIQRTQQEDSAVYLCASSLELSISGISYEQYFGPGTRLTVT.

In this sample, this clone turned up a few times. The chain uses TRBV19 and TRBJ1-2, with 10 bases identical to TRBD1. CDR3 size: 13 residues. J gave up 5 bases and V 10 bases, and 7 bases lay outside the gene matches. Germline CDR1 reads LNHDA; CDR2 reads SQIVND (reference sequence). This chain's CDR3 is CATSGTGVYGYTF. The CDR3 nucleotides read TGTGCCACCTCGGGGACAGGGGTTTATGGCTACACCTTC.

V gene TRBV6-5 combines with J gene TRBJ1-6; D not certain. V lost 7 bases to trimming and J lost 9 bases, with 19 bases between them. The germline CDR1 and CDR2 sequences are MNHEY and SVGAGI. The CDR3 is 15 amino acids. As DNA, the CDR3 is TGTGCCAGCAAAAGACTGCCTAGAATAGGTTCACCCCTCCACTTT. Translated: CASKRLPRIGSPLHF.

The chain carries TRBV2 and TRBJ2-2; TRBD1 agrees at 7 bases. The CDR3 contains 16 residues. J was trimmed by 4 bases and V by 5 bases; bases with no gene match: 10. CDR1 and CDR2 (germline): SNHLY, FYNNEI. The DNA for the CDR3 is TGTGCCAGCAGTCTTACCGGGACAGCGAGCACCGGGGAGCTGTTTTTT. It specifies CASSLTGTASTGELFF. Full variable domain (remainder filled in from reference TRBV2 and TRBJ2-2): EPEVTQTPSHQVTQMGQEVILRCVPISNHLYFYWYRQILGQKVEFLVSFYNNEISEKSEIFDDQFSVERPDGSNFTLKIRSTKLEDSAMYFCASSLTGTASTGELFFGEGSRLTVL.

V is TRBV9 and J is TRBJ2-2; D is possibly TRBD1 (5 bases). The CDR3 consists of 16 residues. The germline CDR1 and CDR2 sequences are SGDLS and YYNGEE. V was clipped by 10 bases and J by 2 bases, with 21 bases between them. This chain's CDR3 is CAAVAHGGHNTGELFF. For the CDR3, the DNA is TGTGCCGCAGTTGCCCACGGTGGACACAACACCGGGGAGCTGTTTTTT.

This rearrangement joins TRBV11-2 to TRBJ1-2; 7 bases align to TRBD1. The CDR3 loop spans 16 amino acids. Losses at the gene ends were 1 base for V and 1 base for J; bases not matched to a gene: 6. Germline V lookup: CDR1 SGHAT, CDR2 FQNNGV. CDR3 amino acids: CASSLARQGYNYGYTF. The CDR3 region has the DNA TGTGCCAGCAGCTTAGCTCGACAGGGTTATAACTATGGCTACACCTTC.

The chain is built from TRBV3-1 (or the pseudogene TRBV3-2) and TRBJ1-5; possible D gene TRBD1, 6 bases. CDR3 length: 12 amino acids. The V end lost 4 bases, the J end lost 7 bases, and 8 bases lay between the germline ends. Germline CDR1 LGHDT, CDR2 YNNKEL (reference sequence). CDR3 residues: CASSPRGQPQHF. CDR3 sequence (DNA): TGTGCCAGCAGCCCCAGGGGACAGCCCCAGCATTTT.

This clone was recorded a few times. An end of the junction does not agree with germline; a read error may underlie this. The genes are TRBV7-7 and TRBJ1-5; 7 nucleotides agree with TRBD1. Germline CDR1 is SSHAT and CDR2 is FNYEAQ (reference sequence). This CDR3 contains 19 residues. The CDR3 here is CASSPLTGKIAGEQSAQHF. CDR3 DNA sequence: TGTGCTAGCAGCCCTTTGACAGGGAAGATTGCAGGAGAGCAATCAGCCCAGCATTTT. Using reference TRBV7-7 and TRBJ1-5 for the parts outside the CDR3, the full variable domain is GAGVSQSPRYKVTKRGQDVTLRCDPISSHATLYWYQQALGQGPEFLTYFNYEAQPDKSGLPSDRFSAERPEGSISTLTIQRTEQRDSAMYRCASSPLTGKIAGEQSAQHFGDGTRLSIL.

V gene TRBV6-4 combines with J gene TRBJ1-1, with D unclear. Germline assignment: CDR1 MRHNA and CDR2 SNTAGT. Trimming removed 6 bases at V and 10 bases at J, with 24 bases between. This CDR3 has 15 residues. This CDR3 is CASSARGDRVDGAFF. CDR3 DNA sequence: TGTGCCAGCAGCGCGAGAGGCGACCGGGTTGATGGAGCTTTCTTT.

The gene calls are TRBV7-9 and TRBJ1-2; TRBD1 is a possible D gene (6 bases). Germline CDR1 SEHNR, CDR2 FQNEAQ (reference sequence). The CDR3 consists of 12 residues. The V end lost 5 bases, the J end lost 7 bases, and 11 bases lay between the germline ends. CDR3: CASSARGFGYTF. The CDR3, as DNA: TGTGCCAGCAGCGCCAGGGGATTTGGCTACACCTTC. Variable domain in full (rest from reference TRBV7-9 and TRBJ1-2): DTGVSQNPRHKITKRGQNVTFRCDPISEHNRLYWYRQTLGQGPEFLTYFQNEAQLEKSRLLSDRFSAERPKGSFSTLEIQRTEQGDSAMYLCASSARGFGYTFGSGTRLTVV.

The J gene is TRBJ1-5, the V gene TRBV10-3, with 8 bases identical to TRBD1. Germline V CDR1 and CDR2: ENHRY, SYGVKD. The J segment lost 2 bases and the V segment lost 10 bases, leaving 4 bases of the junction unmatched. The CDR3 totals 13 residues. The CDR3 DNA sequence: TGTGCCACCGGGGGACAGGGCAATCAGCCCCAGCATTTT. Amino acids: CATGGQGNQPQHF.

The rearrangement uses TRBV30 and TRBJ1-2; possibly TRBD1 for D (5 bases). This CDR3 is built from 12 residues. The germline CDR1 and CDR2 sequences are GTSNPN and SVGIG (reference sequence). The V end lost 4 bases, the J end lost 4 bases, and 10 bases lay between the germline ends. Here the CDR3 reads CAWTPDIYGYTF. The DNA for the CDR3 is TGTGCCTGGACCCCGGACATCTATGGCTACACCTTC. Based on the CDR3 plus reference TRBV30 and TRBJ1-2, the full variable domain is SQTIHQWPATLVQPVGSPLSLECTVEGTSNPNLYWYRQAAGRGLQLLFYSVGIGQISSEVPQNLSASRPQDRQFILSSKKLLLSDSGFYLCAWTPDIYGYTFGSGTRLTVV.

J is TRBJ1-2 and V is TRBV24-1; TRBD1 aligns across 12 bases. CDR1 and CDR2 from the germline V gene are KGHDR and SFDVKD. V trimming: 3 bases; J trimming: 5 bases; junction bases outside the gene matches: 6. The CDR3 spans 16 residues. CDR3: CATSDPGTGGPYGYTF. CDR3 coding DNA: TGTGCCACCAGTGATCCCGGGACAGGGGGCCCATATGGCTACACCTTC.

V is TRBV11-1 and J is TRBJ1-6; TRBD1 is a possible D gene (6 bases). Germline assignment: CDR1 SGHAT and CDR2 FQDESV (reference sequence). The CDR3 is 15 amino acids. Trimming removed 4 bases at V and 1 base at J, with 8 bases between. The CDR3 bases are TGTGCCAGCAGCTCCGGGACATCCTATAATTCACCCCTCCACTTT. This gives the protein CASSSGTSYNSPLHF.

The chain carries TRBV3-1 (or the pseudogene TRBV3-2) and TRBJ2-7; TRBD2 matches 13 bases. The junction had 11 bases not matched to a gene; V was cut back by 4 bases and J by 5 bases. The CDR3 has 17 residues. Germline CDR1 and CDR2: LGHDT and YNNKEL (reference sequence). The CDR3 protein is CASSRWTSGSPTDEQYF. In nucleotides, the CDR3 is TGTGCCAGCAGCCGCTGGACTAGCGGGAGTCCGACTGACGAGCAGTACTTC.

The CDR3 region is CASRILAGETDTQYF. The CDR3 DNA reads TGTGCCAGCAGGATACTAGCGGGGGAGACAGATACGCAGTATTTT. This sequence joins TRBV2 and TRBJ2-3; 11 nucleotides line up with TRBD2. Germline V gene sequence: CDR1 SNHLY, CDR2 FYNNEI. The V gene end was trimmed by 6 bases and the J gene end by 3 bases; junction bases not matched to a gene: 5. The CDR3 totals 15 residues.

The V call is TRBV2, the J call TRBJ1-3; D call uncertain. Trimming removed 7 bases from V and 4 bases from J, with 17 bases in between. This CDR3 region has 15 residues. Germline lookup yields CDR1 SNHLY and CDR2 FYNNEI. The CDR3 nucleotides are TGTGCCAGCACCGCTCGGGGAGTAGAGGGAAACACCATATATTTT. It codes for CASTARGVEGNTIYF.

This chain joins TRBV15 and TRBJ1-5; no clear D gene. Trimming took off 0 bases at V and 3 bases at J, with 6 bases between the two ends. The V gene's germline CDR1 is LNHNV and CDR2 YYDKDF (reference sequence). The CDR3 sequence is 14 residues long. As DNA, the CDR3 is TGTGCCACCAGCAGAGAACAAGACAATCAGCCCCAGCATTTT. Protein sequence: CATSREQDNQPQHF.

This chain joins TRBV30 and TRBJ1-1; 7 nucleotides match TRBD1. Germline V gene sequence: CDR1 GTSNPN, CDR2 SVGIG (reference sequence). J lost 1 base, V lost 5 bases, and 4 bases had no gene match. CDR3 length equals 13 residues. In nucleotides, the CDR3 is TGTGCCTGGGCCAGGGGGGAGAACACTGAAGCTTTCTTT. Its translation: CAWARGENTEAFF. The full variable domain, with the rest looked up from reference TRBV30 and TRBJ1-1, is SQTIHQWPATLVQPVGSPLSLECTVEGTSNPNLYWYRQAAGRGLQLLFYSVGIGQISSEVPQNLSASRPQDRQFILSSKKLLLSDSGFYLCAWARGENTEAFFGQGTRLTVV.

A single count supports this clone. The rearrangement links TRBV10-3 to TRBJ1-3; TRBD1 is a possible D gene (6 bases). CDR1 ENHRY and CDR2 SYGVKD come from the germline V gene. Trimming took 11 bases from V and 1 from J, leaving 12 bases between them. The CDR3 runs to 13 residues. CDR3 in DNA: TGTGCCTCCCGGGACAAGTCTGGAAACACCATATATTTT. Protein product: CASRDKSGNTIYF.

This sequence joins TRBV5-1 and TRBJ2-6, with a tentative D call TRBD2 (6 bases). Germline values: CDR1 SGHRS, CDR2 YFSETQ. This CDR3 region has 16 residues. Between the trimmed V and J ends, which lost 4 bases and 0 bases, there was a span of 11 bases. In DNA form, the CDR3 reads TGCGCCAGCAGCAGCACGGGGGTCTCTGGGGCCAACGTCCTGACTTTC. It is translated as CASSSTGVSGANVLTF.

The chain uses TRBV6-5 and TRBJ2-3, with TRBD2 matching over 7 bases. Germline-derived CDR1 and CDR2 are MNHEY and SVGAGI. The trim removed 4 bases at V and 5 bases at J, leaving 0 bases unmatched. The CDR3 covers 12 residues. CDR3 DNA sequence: TGTGCCAGCAGTTCTAGCGGAGATACGCAGTATTTT. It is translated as CASSSSGDTQYF.